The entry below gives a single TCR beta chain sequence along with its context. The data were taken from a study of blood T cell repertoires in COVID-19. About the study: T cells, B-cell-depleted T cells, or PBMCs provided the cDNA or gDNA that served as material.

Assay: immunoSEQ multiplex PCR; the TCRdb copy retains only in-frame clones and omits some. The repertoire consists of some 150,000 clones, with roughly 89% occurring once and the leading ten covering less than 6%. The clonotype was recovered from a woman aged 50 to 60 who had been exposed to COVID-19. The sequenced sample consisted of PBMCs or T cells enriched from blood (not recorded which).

The CDR3 sequence: CASSARDRAHYGYTF. As DNA, the CDR3 is TGTGCCAGCAGCGCCCGGGACAGGGCCCACTATGGCTACACCTTC. The chain couples TRBV7-8 to TRBJ1-2; the match to TRBD1 covers 9 bases. Trimming at V came to 5 bases and at J to 3 bases, leaving 7 bases not matched to a gene. In germline, CDR1 is SGHVS, CDR2 FQNEAQ. CDR3 size: 15 residues.